A single sample gave rise to the 13 T cell receptor beta chains below, sequenced in a study of blood T cell repertoires in COVID-19. Profiled with immunoSEQ multiplex PCR; TCRdb holds only in-frame clones, not every one. The sample lists roughly 70,000 clones; 80% to 95% were seen once. Sequenced sample: peripheral blood. The receptors shown here come from a human donor with active COVID-19. The donor label of this sample is uncertain.

This clone was picked up a small number of times. The rearrangement uses TRBV13 and TRBJ2-1; 12 bases fit TRBD2. The germline V gene encodes CDR1 PRHDT and CDR2 FYEKMQ (reference sequence). CDR3 size: 18 residues. Losses at the gene ends were 3 bases for V and 0 bases for J; bases not matched to a gene: 6. DNA for the CDR3: TGTGCCAGCAGCTTTCGGACTAGCGGGATTAACTCCTACAATGAGCAGTTCTTC. This encodes CASSFRTSGINSYNEQFF.

The chain combines TRBV6-5 with TRBJ2-1; maybe TRBD2 (6 bases). The CDR3 has 15 residues. The V gene's germline CDR1 is MNHEY and CDR2 SVGAGI. Trimming pared 1 base from V and 0 bases from J, leaving 7 bases between. Written as DNA, the CDR3 is TGTGCCAGCAGTTACTTCGGGAGCTCCTACAATGAGCAGTTCTTC. This codes for CASSYFGSSYNEQFF.

This sequence joins TRBV20-1 and TRBJ1-2, with a tentative D call TRBD1 (5 bases). V lost 2 bases, J lost 4 bases, and 5 bases lay in between. The germline gives CDR1 DFQATT, CDR2 SNEGSKA (reference sequence). The CDR3 totals 11 residues. The CDR3 spells CSARQGYGYTF. DNA of the CDR3: TGCAGTGCTAGACAGGGCTATGGCTACACCTTC.

The rearrangement links TRBV7-2 to TRBJ2-3, with D possibly being TRBD2 (6 bases). V lost 4 bases and J lost 6, with 20 bases in between. The germline CDR1 and CDR2 sequences are SGHTA and FQGNSA. The CDR3 spans 16 residues. CDR3 sequence reads: CASSYKRLGPGDTQYF. The CDR3 DNA is TGTGCCAGCAGCTACAAACGACTAGGGCCCGGGGATACGCAGTATTTT. Full variable domain (missing parts from reference TRBV7-2 and TRBJ2-3): GAGVSQSPSNKVTEKGKDVELRCDPISGHTALYWYRQSLGQGLEFLIYFQGNSAPDKSGLPSDRFSAERTGGSVSTLTIQRTQQEDSAVYLCASSYKRLGPGDTQYFGPGTRLTVL.

The J gene is TRBJ2-1, the V gene TRBV28, with 10 bases identical to TRBD2. The junction had 8 bases not matched to a gene; V was cut back by 3 bases and J by 6 bases. The CDR3 consists of 16 residues. CDR1 and CDR2 from the germline V gene are MDHEN and SYDVKM. The CDR3 is CASSFGPSGSSNEQFF. DNA for the CDR3: TGTGCCAGCAGTTTTGGGCCTAGCGGGAGTTCCAATGAGCAGTTCTTC.

This chain joins TRBV27 and TRBJ2-7; 9 nucleotides match TRBD2. The V segment lost 6 bases and the J segment 2 bases; nucleotides outside the gene matches: 11. The CDR3 is 16 residues long. Germline assignment: CDR1 MNHEY and CDR2 SMNVEV (reference sequence). The CDR3 reads CASSHGGSSGTYEQYF. The CDR3 DNA reads as TGTGCCAGCAGCCACGGCGGGTCTAGCGGGACCTACGAGCAGTACTTC.

The gene calls are TRBV6-5 and TRBJ2-1, with unresolved D. In germline, CDR1 is MNHEY, CDR2 SVGAGI. Trimming shortened V by 1 base and J by 0 bases, and 7 bases separated the two germline ends. This CDR3 is built from 15 residues. CDR3 loop: CASSYLYSSYNEQFF. Here the CDR3 DNA reads TGTGCCAGCAGTTACTTATATAGCTCCTACAATGAGCAGTTCTTC.

This chain links TRBV7-9 with TRBJ2-2; D possibly corresponds to TRBD1 (6 bases). CDR1 and CDR2 from the germline V gene are SEHNR and FQNEAQ (reference sequence). V lost 4 bases, J lost 7 bases, and 10 bases lay in between. The CDR3 is 13 residues long. CDR3 amino acids: CASSSQGDGELFF. The CDR3 DNA reads TGTGCCAGCAGCTCACAGGGAGACGGGGAGCTGTTTTTT.

This chain connects TRBV12-3 or TRBV12-4 to TRBJ2-6; D is uncertain. This CDR3 spans 13 amino acids. The V end lost 6 bases, the J end lost 4 bases, and 7 bases lay between the germline ends. CDR3 sequence: CASSMSGANVLTF. The CDR3 nucleotides read TGTGCCAGCAGCATGTCCGGGGCCAACGTCCTGACTTTC.

J is TRBJ2-7 and V is TRBV10-1; a weak D match, TRBD2 (6 bases). This CDR3 contains 13 residues. Germline assignment: CDR1 WNHNN and CDR2 SYGVQD (reference sequence). Trimming stripped 2 bases from V and 6 bases from J, with 11 bases between. In DNA, the CDR3 is TGCGCCAGCAGTGAGCCCGGGAGTCTCGAGCAGTACTTC. Amino acid sequence: CASSEPGSLEQYF.

This clone is a singleton in its sample. The V gene is TRBV7-8, the J gene TRBJ2-5; 8 nucleotides line up with TRBD2. The J segment lost 4 bases and the V segment lost 1 base, leaving 8 bases of the junction unmatched. CDR3 length: 16 residues. Germline V lookup: CDR1 SGHVS, CDR2 FQNEAQ. CDR3 amino acids: CASSLEPGRGGETQYF. CDR3 coding DNA: TGTGCCAGCAGCTTAGAACCCGGACGGGGGGGAGAGACCCAGTACTTC.

The chain joins TRBV25-1 to TRBJ2-2, with 8 bases identical to TRBD2. The germline V gene encodes CDR1 MGHDK and CDR2 SYGVNS. V shed 3 bases and J 2 bases; nucleotides not matched to a gene: 5. The CDR3 has 16 amino acids. CDR3 sequence reads: CASSDSGILNTGELFF. The CDR3, as DNA: TGTGCCAGCAGTGATAGCGGGATCTTAAACACCGGGGAGCTGTTTTTT.

CDR3 residues: CASSIGDSENTQYF. The CDR3 region has the DNA TGTGCCAGTAGTATAGGGGACAGCGAGAATACGCAGTATTTT. This chain connects TRBV19 to TRBJ2-3, with 7 bases identical to TRBD1. With 1 base clipped from V and 7 bases from J, the junction kept 5 bases outside the gene matches. Germline values: CDR1 LNHDA, CDR2 SQIVND (reference sequence). There are 14 residues in the CDR3.